The clone carrying this T cell receptor beta chain was seen a few times. Antigen specificity is unknown. The data were taken from a study of T-cell memory formation after mild COVID-19. Overall study context: The two donors had largely donor-specific TCR clusters.

The CDR3 covers 14 residues. J lost 4 bases, V lost 5 bases, and 6 bases had no gene match. Germline CDR1 SGHRS, CDR2 YFSETQ. TCRdb re-called the 5' RACE reads through MiXCR, storing one row per CDR3 protein. Here the sample spans about 170,000 distinct CDR3 sequences, 10% to 15% being singletons. Study findings and constraints: CD8+ contracting clones occupied EMRA, while CD4+ ones occupied mainly CM and EM. Some clones that responded turned up in pre-infection memory, which suggests that cross-reactive memory joined in.

The receptor's source is a man aged 18 to 29 who had mild COVID-19 (a few samples of this study predate the infection). Cell type and time point are not known. This rearrangement joins TRBV5-1 to TRBJ1-2; 9 bases are shared with TRBD1. The specimen was PBMCs or a T cell subset sorted from them (not recorded which). The CDR3 reads CASRGQGSVYGYTF. DNA for the CDR3: TGCGCCAGCAGGGGACAGGGTTCGGTCTATGGCTACACCTTC.